A single sample is the source of the 20 T cell receptor beta chains below, sequenced in a study of human T cells and chemical hapten exposure. Time point specified: patch test 1, 2 weeks after DPC sensitization. Treatment meaning: therapeutic diphenylcyclopropenone sensitization with weekly scalp DPC. MiXCR, applied by TCRdb to the RACE reads, yields one record per CDR3 protein. Of around 380,000 distinct CDR3 sequences in the sample, 4.8% are singletons; the top ten hold 2% to 2.5%. The sequenced sample was whole blood, obtained in connection with sensitization to the hapten diphenylcyclopropenone (DPC). The receptors originated from a woman aged 45-60 years with alopecia areata. Some clones in this sample may be carry-over from other donors' samples.

The V gene is TRBV7-2, the J gene TRBJ2-1; D possibly corresponds to TRBD2 (7 bases). The CDR3 has 15 amino acids. Trimming cost V 5 bases and J 5 bases, with 16 bases left between them. In germline, CDR1 is SGHTA, CDR2 FQGNSA. The chain's CDR3 is CASSRGGRRNNEQFF. The CDR3 region has the DNA TGTGCCAGCAGCCGCGGGGGCCGGAGGAACAATGAGCAGTTCTTC.

This clonotype was counted ten times or more. The V gene is TRBV6-5, the J gene TRBJ2-1; either TRBD1 or TRBD2 may fit D (6 bases each). V was trimmed by 6 bases and J by 4 bases, leaving 16 bases between them. CDR1 is MNHEY, CDR2 SVGAGI, per germline. The CDR3 has 15 residues. The CDR3 nucleotides read TGTGCCAGCAGGGAGGTTGGGGGGCCTTACAATGAGCAGTTCTTC. It encodes CASREVGGPYNEQFF.

The V call is TRBV7-9, the J call TRBJ2-1; D not certain. CDR3 length equals 15 residues. Germline-derived CDR1 and CDR2 are SEHNR and FQNEAQ (reference sequence). V was clipped by 7 bases and J by 0 bases, with 13 bases between them. The CDR3 reads CASTSPRSSYNEQFF. The CDR3 DNA is TGTGCCAGCACCTCACCCAGGAGCTCCTACAATGAGCAGTTCTTC.

The J gene is TRBJ1-2, the V gene TRBV25-1; TRBD1 is a possible D gene (5 bases). The CDR3 is 15 residues long. V gave up 1 base and J gave up 4 bases, with 13 bases separating them. Germline CDR1 is MGHDK and CDR2 is SYGVNS. This CDR3 is CASSESKGRGYGYTF. The CDR3 bases are TGTGCCAGCAGTGAATCTAAGGGGCGAGGCTATGGCTACACCTTC.

Ten or more counts support this clonotype. The chain employs TRBV11-2 and TRBJ1-1, with D possibly matching TRBD1 (5 bases). Trimming removed 5 bases from V and 8 bases from J, with 12 bases in between. Germline lookup yields CDR1 SGHAT and CDR2 FQNNGV. The CDR3 extends over 12 amino acids. The CDR3 protein is CASSRRQLEAFF. Here the CDR3 DNA reads TGTGCCAGCAGCCGACGACAGCTAGAAGCTTTCTTT.

This clonotype has ten or more counts. The J gene is TRBJ2-1, the V gene TRBV6-1; a weak D match, TRBD2 (6 bases). Per the germline V gene, CDR1 is MNHNS and CDR2 is SASEGT. V lost 6 bases and J lost 4, with 10 bases in between. The CDR3 contains 13 residues. This CDR3 reads CASRWGEYNEQFF. The CDR3 DNA is TGTGCCAGCAGATGGGGGGAATACAATGAGCAGTTCTTC.

This clonotype was seen ten or more times. V and J are TRBV5-1 and TRBJ2-7; D is possibly TRBD2 (6 bases). The CDR3 contains 13 residues. Between the trimmed V and J ends, which lost 3 bases and 3 bases, there was a span of 10 bases. Germline CDR1 SGHRS, CDR2 YFSETQ. The CDR3 nucleotides read TGCGCCAGCAGCTCGCTAGCGAGCTACGAGCAGTACTTC. Its translation is CASSSLASYEQYF.

This clonotype was counted many times. As DNA, the CDR3 is TGTGCCAGCAGTGAGACTAGCGGGAGGGCCTACGAGCAGTACTTC. Its protein is CASSETSGRAYEQYF. The gene calls are TRBV28 and TRBJ2-7; 14 bases line up with TRBD2. The CDR3 has 15 residues. V lost 5 bases to trimming and J lost 2 bases; unmatched junction nucleotides: 2. CDR1 and CDR2 (germline): MDHEN, SYDVKM.

The chain couples TRBV24-1 to TRBJ2-3, with no clear D. The CDR3 contains 15 residues. V was trimmed by 4 bases and J by 1 base, leaving 11 bases between them. CDR1 and CDR2 from the germline V gene are KGHDR and SFDVKD. The CDR3 coding sequence is TGTGCCACCAGTGACGCCGGGTACGGCACAGATACGCAGTATTTT. It codes for CATSDAGYGTDTQYF.

The CDR3 region has the DNA TGCGCCAGCAGCCTCTGGCAGGGTTTCTATGGCTACACCTTC. Its protein is CASSLWQGFYGYTF. The chain carries TRBV5-1 and TRBJ1-2, with a possible D match to TRBD1 (5 bases). This CDR3 has 14 amino acids. V shed 4 bases and J shed 4 bases, with 14 bases lying between them. Looked up from germline, CDR1 is SGHRS and CDR2 is YFSETQ.

V is TRBV6-5 and J is TRBJ2-5; D is unresolved. The CDR3 is made up of 13 amino acids. Germline values: CDR1 MNHEY, CDR2 SVGAGI. The V end lost 6 bases, the J end lost 0 bases, and 8 bases lay between the germline ends. In DNA, the CDR3 is TGTGCCAGCAGACGGCCGTACCAAGAGACCCAGTACTTC. It codes for CASRRPYQETQYF.

Many counts were recorded for this clonotype. The V gene is TRBV12-3 or TRBV12-4, the J gene TRBJ2-3; TRBD2 matches at 11 bases. V lost 6 bases to trimming and J lost 2 bases; unmatched junction nucleotides: 4. The CDR3 extends over 15 amino acids. The CDR3 is CASSGTSGITDTQYF. CDR3 nucleotides: TGTGCCAGCAGCGGGACTAGCGGAATCACAGATACGCAGTATTTT.

This clonotype has only a few counts. The chain carries TRBV20-1 and TRBJ2-3; D ambiguous. The CDR3 spans 13 residues. V was trimmed by 0 bases and J by 7 bases, leaving 11 bases between them. In germline, CDR1 is DFQATT, CDR2 SNEGSKA (reference sequence). The DNA for the CDR3 is TGCAGTGCTAGAGACCCGACGACCAATACGCAGTATTTT. Translation gives CSARDPTTNTQYF.

In this sample, this clonotype turned up many times. The chain joins TRBV20-1 to TRBJ2-7; 8 bases agree with TRBD2. Looked up from germline, CDR1 is DFQATT and CDR2 is SNEGSKA (reference sequence). With 1 base clipped from V and 5 bases from J, the junction kept 7 bases outside the gene matches. CDR3 length: 14 residues. CDR3 residues: CSARAGGPGDEQYF. CDR3 DNA sequence: TGCAGTGCTAGAGCGGGGGGGCCGGGAGACGAGCAGTACTTC.

The chain joins TRBV7-2 to TRBJ2-4; D may correspond to TRBD1 or TRBD2 (5 bases each). The CDR3 sequence is 16 residues long. Germline CDR1 and CDR2: SGHTA and FQGNSA. V was trimmed by 0 bases and J by 8 bases, leaving 17 bases between them. CDR3 DNA: TGTGCCAGCAGCTTAGCGAGGGGTCCCCGGCGGGACATTCAGTACTTC. Translated: CASSLARGPRRDIQYF.

At least ten counts were recorded for this clonotype. V is TRBV5-1 and J is TRBJ1-1, with TRBD1 identical over 12 bases. This CDR3 is built from 16 residues. V dropped 3 bases and J dropped 3; count of bases not matched to a gene: 6. CDR1 and CDR2 (germline): SGHRS, YFSETQ. DNA for the CDR3: TGCGCCAGCAGCTACGGGACAGGGGGCGCGGACACTGAAGCTTTCTTT. This codes for CASSYGTGGADTEAFF.

This CDR3 is CSAGTSGRSYNEQFF. The CDR3 DNA sequence: TGCAGTGCAGGGACTAGCGGGCGCTCCTACAATGAGCAGTTCTTC. The rearrangement links TRBV20-1 to TRBJ2-1; 12 bases fit TRBD2. The CDR3 sequence is 15 residues long. Germline trimming cut 6 bases from V and 0 bases from J; bases unmatched to any gene: 3. CDR1 and CDR2 (germline): DFQATT, SNEGSKA (reference sequence).

The chain uses TRBV12-3 or TRBV12-4 and TRBJ2-3; a possible D gene is TRBD2 (6 bases). The CDR3 is 15 amino acids. V lost 5 bases and J 2 bases, leaving 14 bases between the germline ends. The CDR3 loop reads CASSSHGGSTDTQYF. DNA of the CDR3: TGTGCCAGCAGTAGCCACGGGGGTTCCACAGATACGCAGTATTTT.

V is TRBV3-1 and J is TRBJ2-7, with D tentatively TRBD1 or TRBD2 (5 bases each). Germline loops: CDR1 LGHDT, CDR2 YNNKEL (reference sequence). The ends were cut back, 4 bases at V and 9 bases at J, with 19 bases in the middle. CDR3 length: 14 residues. The CDR3 reads CASSPERGRTGQYF. As DNA, the CDR3 is TGTGCCAGCAGCCCCGAGAGGGGTCGGACCGGGCAGTACTTC.

This clonotype was observed at least ten times. The chain couples TRBV6-1 to TRBJ1-1, with D hard to call. This CDR3 has 13 residues. Trimming removed 10 bases from V and 6 bases from J, with 18 bases in between. The germline V gene encodes CDR1 MNHNS and CDR2 SASEGT. This chain's CDR3 is CATSPTNDPEAFF. For the CDR3, the DNA is TGTGCCACCTCCCCTACTAACGACCCTGAAGCTTTCTTT.